The next 5 T cell receptor beta chains were all read from a single sample in a study of T cell repertoires in cytomegalovirus infection. TCRdb passed the reads through MiXCR, listing each CDR3 protein once. This table has 800,000 to 950,000 distinct CDR3 sequences, approximately 29% appearing once. Antigens for these TCRs are unknown. The input for sequencing was cultured CD8+ T cells from PBMCs, taken from culture after CMV antigen stimulation. These receptors originate from a human donor in good health (CMV status not recorded). Some clones in this sample may be carry-over from other donors' samples.

This clonotype was seen many times. The V and J genes are TRBV6-1 and TRBJ1-1, with D tentatively TRBD1 (5 bases). V was clipped by 1 base and J by 5 bases, with 11 bases between them. The CDR3 totals 14 residues. Germline CDR1 is MNHNS and CDR2 is SASEGT. CDR3 protein: CASSEVGGRTEAFF. As DNA, the CDR3 is TGTGCCAGCAGTGAAGTTGGGGGAAGGACTGAAGCTTTCTTT.

This clonotype was seen more than once but under ten times. V gene TRBV6-6 combines with J gene TRBJ2-7; D may be TRBD1 or TRBD2 (5 bases each). CDR1 and CDR2 from the germline V gene are MNHNY and SVGAGI (reference sequence). Trimming cost V 5 bases and J 3 bases, with 8 bases left between them. This CDR3 has 12 residues. For the CDR3, the DNA is TGTGCCAGCAGTGGGGACGGCTACGAGCAGTACGTC. Amino acids: CASSGDGYEQYV.

This clonotype was observed a handful of times. The rearrangement uses TRBV6-2 or TRBV6-3 and TRBJ2-7, with TRBD1 matching 7 bases. The CDR3 sequence is 15 residues long. Trimming at V came to 5 bases and at J to 4 bases, leaving 11 bases not matched to a gene. Germline CDR1 MNHEY, CDR2 SVGEGT. The CDR3 loop reads CASSRGPGTAYEQYV. The CDR3 nucleotides read TGTGCCAGCAGTCGGGGACCCGGGACAGCGTACGAGCAGTACGTC.

The chain carries TRBV6-2 or TRBV6-3 and TRBJ1-5, with TRBD1 matching 9 bases. This CDR3 contains 15 residues. CDR1 is MNHEY and CDR2 is SVGEGT in the germline V gene. Losses at the gene ends were 7 bases for V and 7 bases for J; bases not matched to a gene: 11. The CDR3 nucleotides are TGTGCCAGCACTACCCCCAGGGGGACAGGGCAGCCCCAGCATTTT. Translation gives CASTTPRGTGQPQHF.

The chain joins TRBV19 to TRBJ2-1; 8 nucleotides line up with TRBD2. The V gene end was trimmed by 5 bases and the J gene end by 6 bases; junction bases not matched to a gene: 3. This CDR3 has 13 amino acids. Germline CDR1 reads LNHDA; CDR2 reads SQIVND (reference sequence). The CDR3 DNA reads TGTGCCAGTAGTTATCTAGCGGGCAATGAGCAGTTCTTC. Translating it yields CASSYLAGNEQFF.